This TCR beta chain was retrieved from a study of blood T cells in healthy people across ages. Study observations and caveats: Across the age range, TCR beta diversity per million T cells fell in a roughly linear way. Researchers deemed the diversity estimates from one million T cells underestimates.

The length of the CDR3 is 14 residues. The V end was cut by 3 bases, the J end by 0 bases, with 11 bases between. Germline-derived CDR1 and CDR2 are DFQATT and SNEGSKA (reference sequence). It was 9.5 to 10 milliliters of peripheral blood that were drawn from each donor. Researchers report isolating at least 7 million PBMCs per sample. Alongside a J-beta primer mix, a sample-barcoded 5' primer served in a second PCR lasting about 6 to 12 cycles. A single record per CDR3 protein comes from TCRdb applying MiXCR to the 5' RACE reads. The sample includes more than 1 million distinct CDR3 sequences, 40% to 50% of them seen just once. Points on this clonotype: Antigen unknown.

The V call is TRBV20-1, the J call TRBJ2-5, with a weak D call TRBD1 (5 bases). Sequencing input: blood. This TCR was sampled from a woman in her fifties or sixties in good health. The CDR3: CSARRQGNQETQYF. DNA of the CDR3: TGCAGTGCTAGGAGGCAGGGCAACCAAGAGACCCAGTACTTC.